The 7 T cell receptor beta chains below were found in one sample sequenced in a study of spatial heterogeneity in lung cancer. Findings and limits, study-wide: Intratumoral expanded alpha and beta TCR counts were found to track tumor mutation counts.

Sample time point: sample taken at primary tumor resection. Each CDR3 protein is one row after TCRdb ran MiXCR on the 5' RACE reads. The table shows about 100,000 distinct CDR3 sequences, with under 4.5% occurring only once. These receptors are not linked to any known antigen. The source material was lung tumor tissue, sampled at surgery. All receptors come from a male donor with early-stage non-small cell lung cancer.

In its sample, this clonotype was seen many times. Here the CDR3 reads CASSTPGLRYGYTF. CDR3 DNA sequence: TGTGCCAGCAGTACCCCCGGGCTTAGATATGGCTACACCTTC. The chain combines TRBV28 with TRBJ1-2; D gene uncertain. Germline lookup yields CDR1 MDHEN and CDR2 SYDVKM. The CDR3 sequence is 14 residues long. Trimming left V 5 bases short and J 5 bases short, with 15 bases between.

This clonotype was found many times. The J gene is TRBJ1-1, the V gene TRBV2; D is unresolved. V lost 3 bases and J 4 bases, leaving 9 bases between the germline ends. CDR1 is SNHLY and CDR2 is FYNNEI in the germline V gene. CDR3 size: 13 residues. CDR3 sequence (DNA): TGTGCCAGCAGTGAGGGGTTGCTCACTGAAGCTTTCTTT. It yields the protein CASSEGLLTEAFF.

This chain joins TRBV28 and TRBJ1-5, with D unresolved. The germline V gene has CDR1 MDHEN and CDR2 SYDVKM. This CDR3 is 12 amino acids long. V lost 6 bases and J lost 7, with 10 bases in between. The CDR3 DNA follows: TGTGCCAGCAGACAGTTTATGCAGCCCCAGCATTTT. Amino acids: CASRQFMQPQHF. Using reference TRBV28 and TRBJ1-5 for the parts outside the CDR3, the full variable domain is DVKVTQSSRYLVKRTGEKVFLECVQDMDHENMFWYRQDPGLGLRLIYFSYDVKMKEKGDIPEGYSVSREKKERFSLILESASTNQTSMYLCASRQFMQPQHFGDGTRLSIL.

This clonotype was detected many times. This chain links TRBV28 with TRBJ1-5, with D possibly TRBD1 on 6 matching bases. V was cut by 5 bases and J by 1 base, with 18 bases left in between. The CDR3 covers 17 residues. Germline CDR1 MDHEN, CDR2 SYDVKM. In DNA, the CDR3 is TGTGCCAGCAGTCCCCCCACAGGGTTTGGGAGCAATCAGCCCCAGCATTTT. It specifies CASSPPTGFGSNQPQHF.

This clonotype was recorded at least ten times. This chain links TRBV11-1 with TRBJ2-2, with a possible D match to TRBD2 (6 bases). V was clipped by 1 base and J by 1 base, with 10 bases between them. The CDR3 sequence is 16 residues long. Per the germline V gene, CDR1 is SGHAT and CDR2 is FQDESV (reference sequence). CDR3 loop: CASSLGGSGNTGELFF. CDR3 DNA: TGTGCCAGCAGCTTAGGTGGTAGCGGGAACACCGGGGAGCTGTTTTTT.

This clonotype was detected ten times or more. The rearrangement joins TRBV19 to TRBJ2-2, with 7 bases that match TRBD2. V shed 4 bases, J shed 6 bases, and the junction held 14 bases outside the gene matches. This CDR3 comprises 17 residues. CDR1 and CDR2 (germline): LNHDA, SQIVND (reference sequence). CDR3 sequence reads: CASSTRVWTRGSGELFF. The DNA of the CDR3 is TGTGCCAGTAGTACACGAGTCTGGACTAGAGGATCCGGGGAGCTGTTTTTT.

In this sample, this clonotype turned up many times. The chain has TRBV6-1 and TRBJ2-4; 7 positions match TRBD1. There are 18 residues in the CDR3. V was clipped by 0 bases and J by 6 bases; unmatched bases: 14. Germline V lookup: CDR1 MNHNS, CDR2 SASEGT. CDR3: CASSEAQGTTGMLNIQYF. CDR3 nucleotides: TGTGCCAGCAGTGAAGCGCAGGGGACGACAGGGATGTTAAACATTCAGTACTTC.